A single T cell receptor (beta chain) is shown here with its context. This entry is derived from a study of blood T cell repertoires in COVID-19. Study summary: Material from acute and convalescent COVID-19 was sourced from the United States, Italy and Spain.

Original analysis: For nucleated cells, counts were estimated from reference gene primer amplification. Here immunoSEQ multiplex PCR was the method, and the copy in TCRdb shows in-frame clones only, minus some. That table is the source of V, J and clone size, and D and trimming were worked out from the DNA. This sample carries around 260,000 clones, roughly 84% of them seen once, and the ten largest clones take 15% to 17%. Seattle participants joined during active infection and were tracked over time. The V gene's germline CDR1 is SGHKS and CDR2 YYEKEE (reference sequence). This CDR3 is built from 15 residues. Trimming removed 2 bases at V and 11 bases at J, with 22 bases between.

The rearrangement joins TRBV5-5 to TRBJ1-1; the D gene is possibly TRBD1 (6 bases). This receptor was identified in a person between 65 and 80 years old with COVID-19, enrolled during active disease. Sequenced input: peripheral blood. The CDR3 reads CASSLTRHRESGAFF. As DNA, the CDR3 is TGTGCCAGCAGCTTAACGCGTCACAGGGAGTCTGGGGCTTTCTTT.